These T cell receptor beta chains were read from a single sample in a study of prognosis after radiotherapy for stage I lung cancer. TCRdb fed the multiplex PCR reads into MiXCR, producing one record per CDR3 protein. The sample consists of fewer than 40,000 distinct CDR3 sequences, 25% to 40% of them appearing once. The sequences come from PBMCs, collected before or after stereotactic body radiation therapy (not recorded which). These receptors originate from a donor aged 50 or older with non-small cell lung cancer. Both conserved end residues are part of each CDR3. Fields, in order: clone size, J gene, D gene, V gene, CDR3 DNA, CDR3 protein. The D gene is left open where the match is weak. Clone size is not always given. Where it is, it says once, few, many or a class for expanded clones.

many	TRBJ2-2	TRBD2	TRBV5-1	TGCGCCAGCAGAGCTAGCGGGGGACAAAACACCGGGGAGCTGTTTTTT	CASRASGGQNTGELFF
few	TRBJ1-1	.	TRBV4-3	TGCGCCAGCAGCCAAGATAGCGGATCTGGTGGAGCTTTCTTT	CASSQDSGSGGAFF
many	TRBJ2-3	.	TRBV4-1	TGCGCCAGCAGCCAAGGTCACGGGGCTCAGGCGGATACGCAGTATTTT	CASSQGHGAQADTQYF
many	TRBJ1-6	.	TRBV14	TGTGCCAGCAGCCAAGTCACCGGGAGCTCCTATAATTCACCCCTCCACTTT	CASSQVTGSSYNSPLHF
many	TRBJ1-2	TRBD1	TRBV10-3	TGTGCCATCAGGGGGACAGGGCCCGGCGCCTTC	CAIRGTGPGAF
.	TRBJ1-3	.	TRBV6-2/TRBV6-3	TGTTCCAGCAGCTCCTCCCCTGGGAACACCATATATTTT	CSSSSSPGNTIYF
.	TRBJ2-5	TRBD1	TRBV9	TGTGCCGGCAGCCCTAAGACAGGGGGCGAGACCCAGTACTTC	CAGSPKTGGETQYF
many	TRBJ1-3	TRBD1	TRBV4-3	TGCGCCAGCAGCCAAGCCCCCTGGGGACAGGGGGCTGGAAACACCATATATTTT	CASSQAPWGQGAGNTIYF
many	TRBJ1-5	.	TRBV30	TGTGCCTGGAGTACGGGGTTAAATCAGCCCCAGCATTTT	CAWSTGLNQPQHF
few	TRBJ1-4	.	TRBV30	TGTGCCTGGAGGGAGAAGGGGACTATGATAAAAAAACTGTTTTTT	CAWREKGTMIKKLFF
many	TRBJ1-5	TRBD1	TRBV19	TGTGCCAGTAGTCTCGCCCACAGGACAGGGGCCTATAGCAATCAGCCCCAGCATTTT	CASSLAHRTGAYSNQPQHF
.	TRBJ1-6	.	TRBV12-3/TRBV12-4	TGTGCCAGCAGTCGTCTCAATTCACCCATCCAATTT	CASSRLNSPIQF
many	TRBJ2-1	TRBD1	TRBV20-1	TGCAGTGCTCGGACAGGGATGGGTCTTTCGAACAATGAGCAGTTCTTC	CSARTGMGLSNNEQFF
many	TRBJ2-2	TRBD1	TRBV9	TGTGCCAGCAGCGGAGGGGACAGGGGGCTGGCCGGGGAGCTGTTTTTT	CASSGGDRGLAGELFF
many	TRBJ1-1	.	TRBV20-1	TGCAGTGCACGGCTGAACACTGAAGCTTTCTTT	CSARLNTEAFF
many	TRBJ2-2	.	TRBV18	TGTGCCAGCTCACCGTTGAGCCCCACCGGGGAGCTGTTTTTT	CASSPLSPTGELFF
many	TRBJ2-3	TRBD1	TRBV6-1	TGTGCCAGCAGCGCCCGGGACAGGGCAGCCAGTGCAGATACGCAGTATTTT	CASSARDRAASADTQYF
.	TRBJ2-3	TRBD1	TRBV19	TGTGCCAGTAGTGCCGGACAGGTCACAGATACGCAGTATTTT	CASSAGQVTDTQYF
.	TRBJ1-3	.	TRBV6-2/TRBV6-3	TGTGTCGGAAAATGGGTCTCTGGAAACACCATATATTTT	CVGKWVSGNTIYF
many	TRBJ2-2	TRBD1	TRBV5-1	TGCGCCAGCAGCCCGCGGCCAGGGGGCCGAAACACCGGGGAGCTGTTTTTT	CASSPRPGGRNTGELFF
.	TRBJ1-1	.	TRBV20-1	TGCAGTGCCGTGGGGACATGGAACACTGAAGCTTTCTTT	CSAVGTWNTEAFF
many	TRBJ2-2	TRBD1	TRBV18	TGTGCCAGCTCTGCCGGACAGGCGAACACCGGGGAGCTGTTTTTT	CASSAGQANTGELFF
many	TRBJ2-3	TRBD2	TRBV19	TGTGCCAGTTCATCGGAGCGGGGGTCCCTTACGCAGTATTTT	CASSSERGSLTQYF
many	TRBJ2-7	TRBD1	TRBV11-2	TGTGCCAGCAGCTTTCCCGGGACAGGGGGCGACTACGAGCAGTACTTC	CASSFPGTGGDYEQYF